This T cell receptor beta chain is from a study of beta chain features in type 1 diabetes. V gave up 2 bases and J gave up 5 bases, with 7 bases separating them. CDR3 length: 12 residues. The germline gives CDR1 SEHNR, CDR2 FQNEAQ (reference sequence). Every bit of the isolated RNA underwent reverse transcription, so sequencing read expressed TCRB transcripts. Using immunoSEQ multiplex PCR, the repertoire was profiled, and TCRdb retains in-frame clones only, with some absent. The sample has a few hundred thousand clones; roughly 13% are singletons. Study-wide results and limits: Sequencing used cDNA, and cells with high TCR expression could therefore be over-represented. In every one of the four CD4+ subsets, TCRB CDR3s were moderately but significantly shorter in Type 1 diabetes patients.

This clone has just a few counts. As yet, its antigen is unknown. The chain uses TRBV7-9 and TRBJ2-7; D is unclear. The sequencing sample was made of naive CD4+ T cells from blood. This TCR was sampled from a man aged 25-45 years with type 1 diabetes. CDR3: CASSLSTDEQYF. For the CDR3, the DNA is TGTGCCAGCAGCTTATCAACAGACGAGCAGTACTTC.